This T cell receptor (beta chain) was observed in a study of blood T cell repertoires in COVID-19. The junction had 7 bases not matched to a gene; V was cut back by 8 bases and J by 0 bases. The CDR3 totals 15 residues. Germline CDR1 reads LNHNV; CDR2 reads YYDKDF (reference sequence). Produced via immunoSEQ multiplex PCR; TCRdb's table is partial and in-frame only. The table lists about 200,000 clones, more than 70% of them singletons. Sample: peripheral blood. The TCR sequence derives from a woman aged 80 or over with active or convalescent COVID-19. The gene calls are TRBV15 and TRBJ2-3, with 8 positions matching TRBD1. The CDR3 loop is CATSPGQVSTDTQYF. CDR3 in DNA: TGTGCCACCTCTCCGGGACAGGTCAGCACAGATACGCAGTATTTT.